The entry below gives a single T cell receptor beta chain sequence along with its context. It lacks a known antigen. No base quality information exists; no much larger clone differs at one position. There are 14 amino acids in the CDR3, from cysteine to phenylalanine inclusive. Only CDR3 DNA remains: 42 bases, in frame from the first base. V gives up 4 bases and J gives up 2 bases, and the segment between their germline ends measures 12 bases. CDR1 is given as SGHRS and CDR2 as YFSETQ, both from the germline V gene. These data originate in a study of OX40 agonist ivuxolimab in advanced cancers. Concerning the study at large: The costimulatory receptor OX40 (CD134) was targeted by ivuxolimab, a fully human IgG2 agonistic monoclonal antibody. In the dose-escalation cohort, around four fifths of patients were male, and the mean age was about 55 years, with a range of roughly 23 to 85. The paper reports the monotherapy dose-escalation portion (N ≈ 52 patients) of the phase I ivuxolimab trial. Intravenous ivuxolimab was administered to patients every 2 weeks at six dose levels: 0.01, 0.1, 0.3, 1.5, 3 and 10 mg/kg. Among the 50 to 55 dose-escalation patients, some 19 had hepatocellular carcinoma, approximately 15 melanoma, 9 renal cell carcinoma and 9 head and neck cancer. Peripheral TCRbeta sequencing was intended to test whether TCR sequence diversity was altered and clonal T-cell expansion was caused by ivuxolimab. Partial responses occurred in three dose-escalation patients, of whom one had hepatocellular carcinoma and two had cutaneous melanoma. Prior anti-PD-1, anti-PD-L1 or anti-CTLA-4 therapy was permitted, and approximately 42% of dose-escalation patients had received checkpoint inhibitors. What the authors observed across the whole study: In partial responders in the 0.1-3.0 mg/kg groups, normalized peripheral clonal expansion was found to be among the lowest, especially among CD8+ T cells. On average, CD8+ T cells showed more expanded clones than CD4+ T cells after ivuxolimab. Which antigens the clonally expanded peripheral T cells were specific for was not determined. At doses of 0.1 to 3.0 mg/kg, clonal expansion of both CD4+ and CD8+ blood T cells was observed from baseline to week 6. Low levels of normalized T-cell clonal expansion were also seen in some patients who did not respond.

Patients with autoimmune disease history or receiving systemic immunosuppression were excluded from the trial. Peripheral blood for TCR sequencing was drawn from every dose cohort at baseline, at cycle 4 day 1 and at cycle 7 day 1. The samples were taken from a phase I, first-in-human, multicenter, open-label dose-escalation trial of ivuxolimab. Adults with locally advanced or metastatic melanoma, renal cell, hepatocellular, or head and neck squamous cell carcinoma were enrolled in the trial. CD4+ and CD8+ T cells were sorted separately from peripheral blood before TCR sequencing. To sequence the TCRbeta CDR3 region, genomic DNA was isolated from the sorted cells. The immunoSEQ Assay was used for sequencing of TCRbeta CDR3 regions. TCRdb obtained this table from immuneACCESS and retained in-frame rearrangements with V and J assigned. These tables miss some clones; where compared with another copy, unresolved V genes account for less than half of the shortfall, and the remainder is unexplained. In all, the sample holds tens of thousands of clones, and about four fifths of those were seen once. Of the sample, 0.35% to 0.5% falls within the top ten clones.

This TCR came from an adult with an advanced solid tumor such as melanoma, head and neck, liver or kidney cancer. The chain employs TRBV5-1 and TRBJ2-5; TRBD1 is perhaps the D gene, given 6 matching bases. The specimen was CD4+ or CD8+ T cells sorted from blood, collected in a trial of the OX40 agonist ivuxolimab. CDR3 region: CASSLGHLQETQYF. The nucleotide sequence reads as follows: TGCGCCAGCAGCCTGGGACACCTTCAAGAGACCCAGTACTTC. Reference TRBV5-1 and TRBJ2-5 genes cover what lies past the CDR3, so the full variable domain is KAGVTQTPRYLIKTRGQQVTLSCSPISGHRSVSWYQQTPGQGLQFLFEYFSETQRNKGNFPGRFSGRQFSNSRSEMNVSTLELGDSALYLCASSLGHLQETQYFGPGTRLLVL.